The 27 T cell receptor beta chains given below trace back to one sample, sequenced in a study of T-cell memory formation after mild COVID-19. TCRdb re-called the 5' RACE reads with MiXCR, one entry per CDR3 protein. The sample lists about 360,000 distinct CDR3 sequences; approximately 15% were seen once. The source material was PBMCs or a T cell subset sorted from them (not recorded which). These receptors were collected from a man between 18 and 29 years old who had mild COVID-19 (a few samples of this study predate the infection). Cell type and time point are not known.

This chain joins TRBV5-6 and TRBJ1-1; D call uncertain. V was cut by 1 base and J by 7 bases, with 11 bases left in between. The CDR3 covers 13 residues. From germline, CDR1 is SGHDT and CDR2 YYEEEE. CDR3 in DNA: TGTGCCAGCAGCTTGTTCCTTAGGGATGAAGCTTTCTTT. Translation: CASSLFLRDEAFF.

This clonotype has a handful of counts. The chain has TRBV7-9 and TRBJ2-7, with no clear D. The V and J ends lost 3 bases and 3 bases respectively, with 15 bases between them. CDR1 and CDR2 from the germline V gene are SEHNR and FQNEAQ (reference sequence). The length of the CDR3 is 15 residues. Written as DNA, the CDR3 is TGTGCCAGCAGCTTCAGACCGGGCCAAGTCTACGAGCAGTACTTC. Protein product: CASSFRPGQVYEQYF.

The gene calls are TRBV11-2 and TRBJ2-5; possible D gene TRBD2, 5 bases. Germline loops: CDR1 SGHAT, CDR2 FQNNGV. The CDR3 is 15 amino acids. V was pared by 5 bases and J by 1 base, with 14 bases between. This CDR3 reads CASSNQAGSQETQYF. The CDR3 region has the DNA TGTGCCAGCAGCAATCAGGCGGGCTCCCAAGAGACCCAGTACTTC.

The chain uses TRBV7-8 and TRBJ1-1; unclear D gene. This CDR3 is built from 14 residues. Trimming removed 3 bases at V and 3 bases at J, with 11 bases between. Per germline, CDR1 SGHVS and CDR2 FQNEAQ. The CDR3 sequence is CASSFDRGDTEAFF. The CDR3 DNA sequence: TGTGCCAGCAGCTTCGATCGCGGGGACACTGAAGCTTTCTTT.

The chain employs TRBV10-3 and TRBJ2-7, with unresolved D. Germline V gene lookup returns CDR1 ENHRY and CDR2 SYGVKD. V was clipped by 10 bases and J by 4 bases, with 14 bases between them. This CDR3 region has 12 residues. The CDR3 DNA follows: TGTGCCACGTCAGATTATACGTACGAGCAGTACTTC. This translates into CATSDYTYEQYF.

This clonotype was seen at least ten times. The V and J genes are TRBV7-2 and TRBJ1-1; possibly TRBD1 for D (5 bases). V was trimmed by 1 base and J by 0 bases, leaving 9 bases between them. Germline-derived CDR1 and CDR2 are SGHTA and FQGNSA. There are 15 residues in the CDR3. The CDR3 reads CASSLGSGMNTEAFF. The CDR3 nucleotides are TGTGCCAGCAGCTTAGGCTCAGGGATGAACACTGAAGCTTTCTTT.

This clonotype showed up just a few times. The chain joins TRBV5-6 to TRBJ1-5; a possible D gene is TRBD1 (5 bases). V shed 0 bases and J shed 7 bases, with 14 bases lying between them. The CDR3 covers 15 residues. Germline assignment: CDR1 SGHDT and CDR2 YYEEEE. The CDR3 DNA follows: TGTGCCAGCAGCTTGGGGACGAGGGGAGGACAGCCCCAGCATTTT. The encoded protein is CASSLGTRGGQPQHF.

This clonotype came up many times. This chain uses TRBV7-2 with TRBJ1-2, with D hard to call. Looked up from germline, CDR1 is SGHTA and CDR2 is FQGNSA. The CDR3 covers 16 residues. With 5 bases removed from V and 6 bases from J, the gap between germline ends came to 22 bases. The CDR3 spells CASSNPNTILPNGYTF. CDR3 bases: TGTGCCAGCAGCAACCCCAACACTATACTACCCAATGGCTACACCTTC.

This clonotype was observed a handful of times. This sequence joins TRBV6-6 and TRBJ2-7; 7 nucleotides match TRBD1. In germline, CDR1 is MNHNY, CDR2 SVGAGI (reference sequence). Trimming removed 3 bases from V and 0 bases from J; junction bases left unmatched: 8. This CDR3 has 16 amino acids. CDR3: CASSYPQGGPSYEQYF. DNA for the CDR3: TGTGCCAGCAGTTATCCTCAAGGGGGCCCCTCCTACGAGCAGTACTTC.

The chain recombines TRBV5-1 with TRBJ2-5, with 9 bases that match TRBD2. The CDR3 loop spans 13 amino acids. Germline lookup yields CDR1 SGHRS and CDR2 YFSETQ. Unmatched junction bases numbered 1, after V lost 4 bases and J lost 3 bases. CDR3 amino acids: CASSRTSEETQYF. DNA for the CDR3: TGCGCCAGCAGCCGGACTAGCGAAGAGACCCAGTACTTC.

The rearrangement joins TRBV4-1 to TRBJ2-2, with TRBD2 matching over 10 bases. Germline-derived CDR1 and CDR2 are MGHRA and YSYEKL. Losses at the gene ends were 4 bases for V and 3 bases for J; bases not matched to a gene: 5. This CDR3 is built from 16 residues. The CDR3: CASSLPTSGDTGELFF. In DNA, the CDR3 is TGCGCCAGCAGCCTACCCACTAGCGGGGACACCGGGGAGCTGTTTTTT.

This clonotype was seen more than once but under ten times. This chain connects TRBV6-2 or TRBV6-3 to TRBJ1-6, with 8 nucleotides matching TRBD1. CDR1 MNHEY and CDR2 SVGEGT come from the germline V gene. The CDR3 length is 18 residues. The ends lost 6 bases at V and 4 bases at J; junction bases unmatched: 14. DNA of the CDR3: TGTGCCAGCAGAAAAGGGACAGGTTGGCAACGGTATAATTCACCCCTCCACTTT. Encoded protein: CASRKGTGWQRYNSPLHF.

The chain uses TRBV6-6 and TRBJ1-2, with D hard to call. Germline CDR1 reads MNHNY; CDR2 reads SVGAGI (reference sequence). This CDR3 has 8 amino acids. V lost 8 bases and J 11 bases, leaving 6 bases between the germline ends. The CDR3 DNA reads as TGTGCCAGCGGAACATACACCTTC. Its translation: CASGTYTF.

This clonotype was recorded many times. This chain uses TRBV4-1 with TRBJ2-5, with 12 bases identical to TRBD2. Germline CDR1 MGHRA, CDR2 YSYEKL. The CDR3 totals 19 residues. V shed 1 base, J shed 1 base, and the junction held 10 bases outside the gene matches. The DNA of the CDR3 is TGCGCCAGCAGCCAAGTTTATCTAGCGGGGGGGCCTTCCCAAGAGACCCAGTACTTC. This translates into CASSQVYLAGGPSQETQYF.

The DNA for the CDR3 is TGCGCCAGCAGCTACCAGGGTGATTCTGGGGCCAACGTCCTGACTTTC. Translating gives CASSYQGDSGANVLTF. V gene TRBV5-1 combines with J gene TRBJ2-6; D is perhaps TRBD1 (5 bases). The germline gives CDR1 SGHRS, CDR2 YFSETQ. Between the trimmed V and J ends, which lost 3 bases and 1 base, there was a span of 11 bases. CDR3 length: 16 residues.

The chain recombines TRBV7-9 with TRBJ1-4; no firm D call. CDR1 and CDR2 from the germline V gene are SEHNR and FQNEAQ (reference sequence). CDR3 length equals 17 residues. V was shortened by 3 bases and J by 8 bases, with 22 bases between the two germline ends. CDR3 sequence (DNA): TGTGCCAGCAGCTTCCCCATTGAATTACAAAATAGGGAAAAACTGTTTTTT. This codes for CASSFPIELQNREKLFF.

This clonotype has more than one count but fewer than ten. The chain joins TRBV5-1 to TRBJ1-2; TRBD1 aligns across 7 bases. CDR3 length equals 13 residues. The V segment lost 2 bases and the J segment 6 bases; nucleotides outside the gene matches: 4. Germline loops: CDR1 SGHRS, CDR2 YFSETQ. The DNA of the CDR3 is TGCGCCAGCAGCTTTGACAGGGAACATGGCTACACCTTC. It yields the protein CASSFDREHGYTF. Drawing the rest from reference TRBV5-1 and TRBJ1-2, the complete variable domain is KAGVTQTPRYLIKTRGQQVTLSCSPISGHRSVSWYQQTPGQGLQFLFEYFSETQRNKGNFPGRFSGRQFSNSRSEMNVSTLELGDSALYLCASSFDREHGYTFGSGTRLTVV.

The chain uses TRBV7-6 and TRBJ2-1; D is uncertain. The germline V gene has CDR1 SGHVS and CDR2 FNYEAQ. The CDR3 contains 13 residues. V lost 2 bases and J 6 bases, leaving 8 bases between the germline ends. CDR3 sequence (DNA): TGTGCCAGCAGCTTACTAGGGCCCAATGAGCAGTTCTTC. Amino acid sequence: CASSLLGPNEQFF.

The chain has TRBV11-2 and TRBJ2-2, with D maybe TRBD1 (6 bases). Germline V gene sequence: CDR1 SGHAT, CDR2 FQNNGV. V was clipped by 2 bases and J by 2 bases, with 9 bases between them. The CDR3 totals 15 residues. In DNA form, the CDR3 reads TGTGCCAGCAGCTTACCGGGACAAAACACCGGGGAGCTGTTTTTT. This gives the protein CASSLPGQNTGELFF.

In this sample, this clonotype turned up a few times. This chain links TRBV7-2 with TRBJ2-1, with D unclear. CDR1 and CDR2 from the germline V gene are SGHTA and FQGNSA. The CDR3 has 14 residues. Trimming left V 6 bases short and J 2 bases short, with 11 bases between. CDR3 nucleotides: TGTGCCAGCAGGTCCGATAGGACCTACAATGAGCAGTTCTTC. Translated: CASRSDRTYNEQFF.

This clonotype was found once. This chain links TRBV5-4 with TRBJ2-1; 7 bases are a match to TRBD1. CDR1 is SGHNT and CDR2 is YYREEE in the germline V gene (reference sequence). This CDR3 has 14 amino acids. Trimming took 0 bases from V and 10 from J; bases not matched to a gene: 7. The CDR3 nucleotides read TGTGCCAGCAGCTTGGAAGGGCAGGGGGAGGAGCAGTTCTTC. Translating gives CASSLEGQGEEQFF.

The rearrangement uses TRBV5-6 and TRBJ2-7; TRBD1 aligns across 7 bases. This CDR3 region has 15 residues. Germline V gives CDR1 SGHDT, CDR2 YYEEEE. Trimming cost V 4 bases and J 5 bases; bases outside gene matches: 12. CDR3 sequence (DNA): TGTGCCAGCAGCCCGTTCGACAGGGCTAAGGACGAGCAGTACGTC. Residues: CASSPFDRAKDEQYV.

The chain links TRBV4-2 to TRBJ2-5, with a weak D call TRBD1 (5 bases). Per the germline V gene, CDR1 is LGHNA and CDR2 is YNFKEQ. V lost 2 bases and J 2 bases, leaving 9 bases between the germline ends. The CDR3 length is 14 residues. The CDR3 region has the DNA TGTGCCAGCAGCCAAAGAAGGGGACAAGAGACCCAGTACTTC. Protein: CASSQRRGQETQYF.

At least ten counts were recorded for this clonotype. Here the CDR3 reads CASSLAQLDTQYF. CDR3 nucleotide sequence: TGCGCCAGCAGCTTGGCGCAACTAGATACGCAGTATTTT. The chain carries TRBV5-1 and TRBJ2-3; unclear D gene. The CDR3 sequence is 13 residues long. Germline CDR1 and CDR2: SGHRS and YFSETQ. V gave up 0 bases and J gave up 5 bases, with 7 bases separating them.

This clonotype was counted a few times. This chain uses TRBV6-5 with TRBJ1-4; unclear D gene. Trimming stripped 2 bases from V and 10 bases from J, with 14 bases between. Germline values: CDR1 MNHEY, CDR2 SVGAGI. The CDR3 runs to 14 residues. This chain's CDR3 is CASSYQAAVGKLFF. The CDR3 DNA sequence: TGTGCCAGCAGTTACCAGGCGGCTGTGGGAAAACTGTTTTTT.

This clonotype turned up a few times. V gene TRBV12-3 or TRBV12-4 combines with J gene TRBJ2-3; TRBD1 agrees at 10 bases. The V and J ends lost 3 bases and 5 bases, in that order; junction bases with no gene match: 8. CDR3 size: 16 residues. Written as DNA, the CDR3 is TGTGCCAGCAGTTTCCTCTGGACAGGGGGTAAAGATACGCAGTATTTT. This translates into CASSFLWTGGKDTQYF.

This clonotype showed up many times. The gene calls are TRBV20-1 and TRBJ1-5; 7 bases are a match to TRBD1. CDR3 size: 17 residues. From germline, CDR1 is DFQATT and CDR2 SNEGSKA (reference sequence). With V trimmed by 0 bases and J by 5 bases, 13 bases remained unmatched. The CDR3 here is CSARDPLNRGGHQPQHF. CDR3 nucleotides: TGCAGTGCTAGAGATCCCCTCAACAGGGGCGGTCATCAGCCCCAGCATTTT.